What follows describes a single TCR beta chain. The data derive from a study of T cells in tumors after PD-1 blockade. On the study more broadly: Each patient got pembrolizumab 200 mg every 3 weeks or cemiplimab 350 mg every 2 weeks. Daily vismodegib 150 mg continued in a subset of anti-PD-1-treated patients.

Unmatched junction bases numbered 17, after V lost 1 base and J lost 6 bases. CDR1 is MNHNS, CDR2 SASEGT, per germline. The CDR3 contains 19 residues. Using immunoSEQ multiplex PCR, the repertoire was profiled, and TCRdb retains in-frame clones only, with some absent. The sample consists of roughly 50,000 clones, 81% of them appearing once. The specimen comprised PBMCs, sampled before anti-PD-1 treatment. The source is a human donor with basal cell carcinoma. This sequence joins TRBV6-1 and TRBJ2-5; 10 positions agree with TRBD1. The CDR3 reads CASSEVGQGGGDPRKTQYF. CDR3 in DNA: TGTGCCAGCAGTGAAGTAGGACAGGGGGGGGGAGACCCAAGAAAGACCCAGTACTTC.